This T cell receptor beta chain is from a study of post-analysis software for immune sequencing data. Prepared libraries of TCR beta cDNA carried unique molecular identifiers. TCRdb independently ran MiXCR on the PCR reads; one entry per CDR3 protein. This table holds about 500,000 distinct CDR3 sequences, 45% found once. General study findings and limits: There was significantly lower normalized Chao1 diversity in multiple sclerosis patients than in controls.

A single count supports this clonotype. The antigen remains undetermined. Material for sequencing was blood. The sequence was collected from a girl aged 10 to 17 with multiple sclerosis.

CDR3 DNA sequence: TGCGCCAGCAGCTTGGTGTCAGGGAACGCAAATTCGGCCAAAAACATTCAGTACTTC. Translated: CASSLVSGNANSAKNIQYF. The chain joins TRBV5-1 to TRBJ2-4, with a possible D match to TRBD1 (5 bases). V lost 0 bases to trimming and J lost 1 base, with 20 bases between them. Per the germline V gene, CDR1 is SGHRS and CDR2 is YFSETQ. The CDR3 runs 19 residues.